This T cell receptor beta chain was sequenced during a study of CD8+CD57+ T cells in acquired aplastic anemia. Looking at the study overall: The sorted CD4+ and CD8+ cells yielded an average approximately 3 ug of DNA.

In the case of this clonotype: The antigen remains undetermined.

Study-level points and caveats: Patients and controls had CD8+ Simpson's diversity values that were not significantly distinct. The number of CD8+ CDR3 sequences shared by patients and controls was 25 to 35.

CD8+CD57+ cell expansion had been shown by flow cytometry in patients chosen for sequencing. Each patient gave a blood sample that was collected before any therapy had been received. CDR3 and TCR beta VDJ profiling relied on genomic DNA as the template. Via MiXCR, TCRdb re-called the reads, giving one row per CDR3 protein. The sample consists of just over 200,000 distinct CDR3 sequences, approximately 60% of them appearing once. Germline V gives CDR1 DFQATT, CDR2 SNEGSKA (reference sequence). The V end lost 0 bases, the J end lost 0 bases, and 9 bases lay between the germline ends. This CDR3 region has 16 residues.

This chain links TRBV20-1 with TRBJ1-6; no clear D. The sequence derives from a human donor with aplastic anemia. What was sequenced was sorted CD4+, CD8+, or CD8+CD57+ T cells (not recorded which) from PBMCs. The CDR3 spells CSARDERSSYNSPLHF. The CDR3 DNA sequence: TGCAGTGCTAGAGATGAGCGGAGCTCCTATAATTCACCCCTCCACTTT.